This entry features one T cell receptor beta chain sequence. All gene names here are mouse names. The read ends 1 residue early relative to the CDR3; the germline J gene fills the gap. Data came from immunoSEQ multiplex PCR; TCRdb stores just in-frame clones and leaves some out. The sample has about 50,000 clones, roughly 73% seen once. The record originates from a study of tissue T cells after allogeneic stem cell transplantation. V trimming: 3 bases; J trimming: 7 bases; junction bases outside the gene matches: 1. The CDR3 runs to 13 residues. Germline lookup yields CDR1 NNHNN and CDR2 SYGAGS (reference sequence).

Sequences were obtained from sorted cells pooled from one or two spleens. The V call is TRBV13-2, the J call TRBJ2-1, with TRBD1 identical over 10 bases. This receptor was taken from a pool of C57BL/6 mice in good health. Incomplete CDR3 DNA: TGTGCCAGCGGTGGGGGACAGGGGGCTGAGCAGTTC. Translation gives CASGGGQGAEQF. The CDR3 reads in full as CASGGGQGAEQFF.